Listed below are T cell receptor beta chains from one sample, sequenced in a study of control samples from healthy donors and cancer patients. The assay was immunoSEQ multiplex PCR, and TCRdb's table has in-frame clones only and misses some. This sample has over 150,000 clones; 80% to 95% occur once, and the top ten carry 2%. Material for sequencing was blood. These receptors came from a woman between 35 and 50 years old in good health. CDR3s leave out the opening cysteine and the closing phenylalanine or tryptophan. Fields, in order: J gene, V gene, clone size, CDR3 protein. The size entry is marked missing in some rows and otherwise reads once, few, many or a size class.

>TRBJ2-5|TRBV5-4|.
ASSLGLAGQETQY
>TRBJ2-5|TRBV10-1|.
ASSDPGVETQY
>TRBJ1-1|TRBV7-9|once
ASSLQMNTEAF
>TRBJ1-1|TRBV7-3|many
ASSLTGADTEAF
>TRBJ1-2|TRBV10-2|.
ASMGGPYYGYT
>TRBJ1-1|TRBV7-2|.
ASSLTAGSTEAF
>TRBJ2-7|TRBV4-1|.
ASSQASGGAYEQY
>TRBJ1-4|TRBV6-5|.
ASRQPKAGDEKLF
>TRBJ2-7|TRBV5-1|.
ASSLEERRLSYEQY
>TRBJ2-7|TRBV2|.
ASSVDRVGEQY
>TRBJ1-2|TRBV29-1|.
SVAGNYGYT
>TRBJ1-2|TRBV6-5|.
ASSYSTGGKGYT
>TRBJ1-3|TRBV7-7|.
ASSDGQAWGNTIY
>TRBJ1-3|TRBV18|.
ASSPLPGGTGNTIY
>TRBJ2-7|TRBV7-8|.
ASSPHHEQY
>TRBJ2-2|TRBV6-5|.
ASAGQNTGELF
>TRBJ1-3|TRBV25-1|.
ASSPSDRHTIY
>TRBJ2-3|TRBV5-1|.
ASSPRTSGGPYSTDTQY
>TRBJ1-2|TRBV29-1|.
SAGSGANYGYT
>TRBJ2-7|TRBV7-8|.
ASSLGATYEQY
>TRBJ1-1|TRBV21-1|.
ARWRRGQKNTEAF
>TRBJ1-2|TRBV9|once
ASSPSKGVSYT
>TRBJ1-1|TRBV6-5|.
ASSLRTLSTEAF
>TRBJ2-7|TRBV6-6|.
ASRDSGLEQY
>TRBJ1-1|TRBV4-1|.
ASSQLDTEAF
>TRBJ1-1|TRBV5-4|.
ASSSTSPEAF
>TRBJ2-7|TRBV11-2|.
ASTSGHYSYEQY
>TRBJ2-4|TRBV6-2/TRBV6-3|once
ASSPLLPSLKNIQY
>TRBJ2-5|TRBV5-1|.
ASSPEGLSGGGETQY
>TRBJ2-5|TRBV10-3|.
AISPGVGETQY
>TRBJ2-1|TRBV29-1|.
SVEQGANEQF
>TRBJ1-1|TRBV6-2/TRBV6-3|few
ASSSGSTGNTEAF
>TRBJ2-3|TRBV29-1|.
SGAGLAGGRGTDTQY